This T cell receptor beta chain emerged from a study of STAT5B mutations in CD4+ large granular lymphocyte leukemia. This clone was detected once. The antigen is unknown. Study conclusions and caveats: TRBV06-family usage was enriched in top patient clones (8/27) versus controls (2/35). CD4-sorted patient repertoires seemed more clonal than healthy CD4+ repertoires.

The CDR3 has 14 residues. Trimming shortened V by 3 bases and J by 1 base, and 4 bases separated the two germline ends. The germline V gene encodes CDR1 SNHLY and CDR2 FYNNEI. The protocol was immunoSEQ multiplex PCR, while the TCRdb copy is restricted to in-frame clones and leaves out a portion. The sample shows roughly 48,000 clones, about three quarters of them seen only once. Sequenced input: CD4+ T cells from blood buffy coats. The sequence was collected from a human donor in good health. V and J are TRBV2 and TRBJ2-6; no clear D. CDR3 bases: TGTGCCAGCAGTGACGCGTCTGGGGCCAACGTCCTGACTTTC. Encoded protein: CASSDASGANVLTF.